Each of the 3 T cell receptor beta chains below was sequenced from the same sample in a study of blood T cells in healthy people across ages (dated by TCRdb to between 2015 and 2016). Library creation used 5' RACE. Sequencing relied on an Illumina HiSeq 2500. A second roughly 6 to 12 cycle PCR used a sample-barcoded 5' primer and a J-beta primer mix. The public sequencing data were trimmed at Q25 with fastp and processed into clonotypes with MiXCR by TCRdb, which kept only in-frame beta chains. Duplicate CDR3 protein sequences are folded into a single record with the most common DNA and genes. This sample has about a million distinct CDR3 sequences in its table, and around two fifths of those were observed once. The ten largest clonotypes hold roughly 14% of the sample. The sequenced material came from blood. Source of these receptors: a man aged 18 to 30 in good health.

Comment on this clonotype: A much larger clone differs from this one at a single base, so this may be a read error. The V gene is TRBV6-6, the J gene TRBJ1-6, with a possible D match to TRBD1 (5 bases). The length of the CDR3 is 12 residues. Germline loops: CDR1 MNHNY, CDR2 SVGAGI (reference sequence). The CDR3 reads CARSFRDSPLHF. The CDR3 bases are TGTGCCCGCAGTTTTAGGGACTCACCCCTCCACTTT.

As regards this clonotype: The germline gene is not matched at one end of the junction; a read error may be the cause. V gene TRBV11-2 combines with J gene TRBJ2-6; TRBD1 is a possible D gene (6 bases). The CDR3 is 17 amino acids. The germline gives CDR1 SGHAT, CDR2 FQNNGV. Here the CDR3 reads CVSKTQGSLSWANVLTF. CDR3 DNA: TGTGTCAGCAAGACACAGGGATCACTTTCCTGGGCCAACGTCCTGACTTTC.

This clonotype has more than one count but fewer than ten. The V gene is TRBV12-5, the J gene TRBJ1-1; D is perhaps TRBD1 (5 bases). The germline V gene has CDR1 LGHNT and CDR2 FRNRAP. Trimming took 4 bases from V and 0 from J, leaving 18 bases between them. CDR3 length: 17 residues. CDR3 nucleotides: TGTGCTAGTGGTTGCCCAGGGCAGGGCCAATTGAACACTGAAGCTTTCTTT. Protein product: CASGCPGQGQLNTEAFF.